These 31 T cell receptor beta chains came from one sample sequenced in a study of blood T cell repertoires in COVID-19. The method was immunoSEQ multiplex PCR; TCRdb's version includes in-frame clones alone and lacks a portion of them. Of 290,000 or so clones detected, about 89% appear once; the ten largest clones hold approximately 2.4%. The sequenced material came from PBMCs or T cells enriched from blood (not recorded which). The receptors come from a woman aged 18-29 years who had recovered from COVID-19.

The gene calls are TRBV5-5 and TRBJ1-4; D may be TRBD1 (6 bases). The CDR3 spans 16 residues. With 0 bases removed from V and 5 bases from J, the gap between germline ends came to 14 bases. Germline lookup yields CDR1 SGHKS and CDR2 YYEKEE (reference sequence). The CDR3 here is CASSLGQVASNEKLFF. The CDR3 bases are TGTGCCAGCAGCTTGGGACAGGTTGCCTCCAATGAAAAACTGTTTTTT.

This rearrangement joins TRBV13 to TRBJ2-3, with 10 bases that match TRBD2. This CDR3 contains 17 residues. Germline V lookup: CDR1 PRHDT, CDR2 FYEKMQ (reference sequence). Trimming removed 8 bases from V and 0 bases from J; junction bases left unmatched: 11. For the CDR3, the DNA is TGTGCCAGCGGGGTAGCGGGAGGAACGTATAGCACAGATACGCAGTATTTT. Translating gives CASGVAGGTYSTDTQYF.

The genes are TRBV11-3 and TRBJ1-3; 7 nucleotides align to TRBD1. The CDR3 length is 19 residues. After removal of 5 bases from V and 0 bases from J, the junction contained 16 bases not matched to a gene. Germline CDR1 and CDR2: SGHNT and YENEEA. Here the CDR3 reads CASSKVAGQNYFSGNTIYF. Written as DNA, the CDR3 is TGTGCCAGCAGCAAAGTGGCGGGACAGAACTATTTCTCTGGAAACACCATATATTTT.

This CDR3 reads CASSLEGRGVTEAFF. CDR3 DNA: TGCGCCAGCAGCTTGGAGGGCAGGGGAGTTACTGAAGCTTTCTTT. The V call is TRBV5-1, the J call TRBJ1-1; a weak D match, TRBD1 (6 bases). Trimming took 0 bases from V and 5 from J, leaving 14 bases between them. CDR1 is SGHRS, CDR2 YFSETQ, per germline. The CDR3 consists of 15 residues.

The rearrangement joins TRBV19 to TRBJ2-1; 10 bases agree with TRBD2. Germline V lookup: CDR1 LNHDA, CDR2 SQIVND (reference sequence). CDR3 size: 14 residues. J lost 15 bases, V lost 2 bases, and 10 bases had no gene match. The CDR3 nucleotides read TGTGCCAGTAGTATAAATCCTACAGCGGGGGGGTTGTTCTTC. Amino acids: CASSINPTAGGLFF.

The V gene is TRBV19, the J gene TRBJ2-3, with TRBD1 identical over 8 bases. Losses at the gene ends were 5 bases for V and 3 bases for J; bases not matched to a gene: 10. CDR1 is LNHDA, CDR2 SQIVND, per germline (reference sequence). This CDR3 is 16 amino acids long. This CDR3 reads CASSLLGQGATDTQYF. CDR3 sequence (DNA): TGTGCCAGTAGTTTATTGGGGCAGGGGGCAACAGATACGCAGTATTTT.

The V and J genes are TRBV11-2 and TRBJ2-1; no clear D gene. The CDR3 contains 15 residues. The germline CDR1 and CDR2 sequences are SGHAT and FQNNGV. Trimming stripped 4 bases from V and 4 bases from J, with 14 bases between. CDR3 residues: CASSSNSRVYNEQFF. The CDR3 DNA is TGTGCCAGCAGCTCGAACTCCCGGGTGTACAATGAGCAGTTCTTC.

The chain recombines TRBV5-1 with TRBJ1-6; D unresolved. Per germline, CDR1 SGHRS and CDR2 YFSETQ. The CDR3 covers 15 residues. The germline V and J ends were trimmed by 1 base and 0 bases, with 5 bases remaining between them. CDR3 sequence reads: CASSLWSSYNSPLHF. In DNA, the CDR3 is TGCGCCAGCAGCTTGTGGAGCTCCTATAATTCACCCCTCCACTTT. The complete variable domain, with remaining parts taken from reference TRBV5-1 and TRBJ1-6, reads KAGVTQTPRYLIKTRGQQVTLSCSPISGHRSVSWYQQTPGQGLQFLFEYFSETQRNKGNFPGRFSGRQFSNSRSEMNVSTLELGDSALYLCASSLWSSYNSPLHFGNGTRLTVT.

The V call is TRBV27, the J call TRBJ2-3; 7 bases map to TRBD2. CDR1 and CDR2 from the germline V gene are MNHEY and SMNVEV (reference sequence). The CDR3 runs 16 residues. V shed 1 base, J shed 2 bases, and the junction held 6 bases outside the gene matches. The CDR3 loop is CASSLLASGPTDTQYF. In DNA form, the CDR3 reads TGTGCCAGCAGTTTATTGGCTAGCGGCCCCACAGATACGCAGTATTTT.

The rearrangement uses TRBV7-8 and TRBJ2-7; 7 bases line up with TRBD1. The CDR3 has 13 residues. The germline V gene encodes CDR1 SGHVS and CDR2 FQNEAQ. The V segment lost 5 bases and the J segment 7 bases; nucleotides outside the gene matches: 8. CDR3 nucleotides: TGTGCCAGCAGCATTAGAGGGGGCGGGGAGCAGTACTTC. Translating it yields CASSIRGGGEQYF. The whole variable domain, remainder taken from reference TRBV7-8 and TRBJ2-7, is GAGVSQSPRYKVAKRGQDVALRCDPISGHVSLFWYQQALGQGPEFLTYFQNEAQLDKSGLPSDRFFAERPEGSVSTLKIQRTQQEDSAVYLCASSIRGGGEQYFGPGTRLTVT.

The chain has TRBV29-1 and TRBJ2-2; 7 bases match TRBD2. The germline CDR1 and CDR2 sequences are SQVTM and ANQGSEA. Trimming cost V 3 bases and J 4 bases; bases outside gene matches: 8. This CDR3 contains 15 residues. The CDR3 coding sequence is TGCAGCGTTGACTCGGCCAGGGAGGGCACCGGGGAGCTGTTTTTT. This gives the protein CSVDSAREGTGELFF.

The chain has TRBV27 and TRBJ2-1; 14 nucleotides match TRBD2. Germline-derived CDR1 and CDR2 are MNHEY and SMNVEV (reference sequence). This CDR3 region has 15 residues. J lost 4 bases, V lost 5 bases, and 1 base had no gene match. CDR3 bases: TGTGCCAGCAGTCGGACTAGCGGGGGGTACAATGAGCAGTTCTTC. Protein sequence: CASSRTSGGYNEQFF.

V and J are TRBV7-9 and TRBJ1-1; D not resolved. Germline V CDR1 and CDR2: SEHNR, FQNEAQ (reference sequence). This CDR3 is 14 amino acids long. Trimming took 3 bases from V and 1 from J, leaving 9 bases between them. The CDR3 DNA is TGTGCCAGCAGCTTTGGGCCCAGGAACACTGAAGCTTTCTTT. Amino acid sequence: CASSFGPRNTEAFF.

The chain joins TRBV5-5 to TRBJ2-5; TRBD1 aligns across 9 bases. Trimming removed 0 bases from V and 5 bases from J; junction bases left unmatched: 5. Germline-derived CDR1 and CDR2 are SGHKS and YYEKEE (reference sequence). The CDR3 length is 15 residues. CDR3 in DNA: TGTGCCAGCAGCTTGGGACAGGGGGTTGGGGAGACCCAGTACTTC. Translating it yields CASSLGQGVGETQYF.

V gene TRBV10-1 combines with J gene TRBJ1-1; possibly TRBD1 for D (6 bases). Germline loops: CDR1 WNHNN, CDR2 SYGVQD (reference sequence). V shed 4 bases and J shed 1 base, with 10 bases lying between them. The CDR3 sequence is 14 residues long. DNA for the CDR3: TGCGCCAGCAGTGCTTACAGGGAGAACACTGAAGCTTTCTTT. As protein: CASSAYRENTEAFF.

The chain couples TRBV10-3 to TRBJ2-2; D might be TRBD2 (6 bases). V gave up 5 bases and J gave up 0 bases, with 10 bases separating them. CDR1 ENHRY and CDR2 SYGVKD come from the germline V gene. This CDR3 is built from 15 residues. The CDR3 region is CAISIQRANTGELFF. In DNA, the CDR3 is TGTGCCATCAGTATCCAGCGGGCGAACACCGGGGAGCTGTTTTTT.

In DNA, the CDR3 is TGCAGCGTTGACGGGACAGGGGGCGATGGCTACACCTTC. Amino acids: CSVDGTGGDGYTF. The rearrangement uses TRBV29-1 and TRBJ1-2; 12 nucleotides agree with TRBD1. The CDR3 has 13 residues. Germline CDR1 is SQVTM and CDR2 is ANQGSEA. Germline trimming cut 3 bases from V and 6 bases from J; bases unmatched to any gene: 2.

The gene calls are TRBV18 and TRBJ2-1; 8 nucleotides line up with TRBD2. The CDR3 is made up of 13 amino acids. CDR1 is KGHSH and CDR2 is LQKENI in the germline V gene. This CDR3 reads CASSPGGPNEQFF. The CDR3 DNA is TGTGCAAGCAGCCCGGGAGGGCCCAATGAGCAGTTCTTC.

The V call is TRBV29-1, the J call TRBJ2-6; D unresolved. Germline CDR1 and CDR2: SQVTM and ANQGSEA. The CDR3 runs 16 residues. The V gene lost 6 bases and the J gene lost 0 bases, with 15 bases spanning the gap. CDR3 sequence: CSVPKPAYSGANVLTF. The CDR3 DNA is TGCAGCGTGCCTAAGCCTGCATACTCTGGGGCCAACGTCCTGACTTTC.

This clone was seen more than once but under ten times. The genes are TRBV19 and TRBJ2-7, with 8 bases identical to TRBD2. Germline V lookup: CDR1 LNHDA, CDR2 SQIVND (reference sequence). CDR3 length equals 14 residues. Germline trimming cut 6 bases from V and 4 bases from J; bases unmatched to any gene: 8. The CDR3 loop reads CASSLGLASYEQYF. For the CDR3, the DNA is TGTGCCAGTAGCCTAGGACTAGCCTCATACGAGCAGTACTTC.

The chain employs TRBV15 and TRBJ2-5; D perhaps matches TRBD2 (5 bases). CDR1 and CDR2 from the germline V gene are LNHNV and YYDKDF (reference sequence). The CDR3 is 17 amino acids. The V and J ends lost 2 bases and 3 bases respectively, with 19 bases between them. Written as DNA, the CDR3 is TGTGCCACCAGCAGAAATGCGGGCCATATCGGTAAAGAGACCCAGTACTTC. It translates to CATSRNAGHIGKETQYF.

The rearrangement links TRBV21-1 to TRBJ1-1. TRBV21-1 is noted as a pseudogene. The CDR3 has 19 amino acids. The CDR3 coding sequence is TGTGCCAGCAGCAATATTCCACACTCGCGACTATACAGACACACTGAAGCTTTCTTT. It yields the protein CASSNIPHSRLYRHTEAFF.

This chain links TRBV11-2 with TRBJ1-2, with D perhaps TRBD1 (6 bases). The CDR3 runs to 15 residues. The germline V gene encodes CDR1 SGHAT and CDR2 FQNNGV. The germline V and J ends were trimmed by 3 bases and 2 bases, with 13 bases remaining between them. DNA for the CDR3: TGTGCCAGCAGCTTTTACTCCGACAGGAACTATGGCTACACCTTC. Amino acid sequence: CASSFYSDRNYGYTF. Drawing the rest from reference TRBV11-2 and TRBJ1-2, the complete variable domain is EAGVAQSPRYKIIEKRQSVAFWCNPISGHATLYWYQQILGQGPKLLIQFQNNGVVDDSQLPKDRFSAERLKGVDSTLKIQPAKLEDSAVYLCASSFYSDRNYGYTFGSGTRLTVV.

The rearrangement links TRBV5-1 to TRBJ1-1, with D unresolved. Germline-derived CDR1 and CDR2 are SGHRS and YFSETQ. Trimming removed 0 bases from V and 1 base from J, with 13 bases in between. This CDR3 has 16 amino acids. The CDR3 reads CASSLEPLAWNTEAFF. The DNA of the CDR3 is TGCGCCAGCAGCTTGGAACCCCTGGCTTGGAACACTGAAGCTTTCTTT. Looking up the rest from reference TRBV5-1 and TRBJ1-1 gives the full variable domain: KAGVTQTPRYLIKTRGQQVTLSCSPISGHRSVSWYQQTPGQGLQFLFEYFSETQRNKGNFPGRFSGRQFSNSRSEMNVSTLELGDSALYLCASSLEPLAWNTEAFFGQGTRLTVV.

The V gene is TRBV6-4, the J gene TRBJ2-5; 9 positions match TRBD2. Per the germline V gene, CDR1 is MRHNA and CDR2 is SNTAGT. V gave up 3 bases and J gave up 0 bases; unmatched junction bases: 5. This CDR3 is built from 16 residues. The CDR3 region is CASSDAASGDQETQYF. The CDR3 bases are TGTGCCAGCAGTGATGCGGCTAGCGGGGACCAAGAGACCCAGTACTTC.

V and J are TRBV4-1 and TRBJ2-3, with a tentative D call TRBD2 (6 bases). This CDR3 is 13 amino acids long. Germline V gives CDR1 MGHRA, CDR2 YSYEKL. Trimming cost V 4 bases and J 6 bases, with 11 bases left between them. This CDR3 is CASSPIGRDTQYF. DNA of the CDR3: TGCGCCAGCAGCCCCATTGGGAGGGATACGCAGTATTTT.

The chain is built from TRBV3-1 (or the pseudogene TRBV3-2) and TRBJ1-1; a weak D match, TRBD1 (5 bases). In germline, CDR1 is LGHDT, CDR2 YNNKEL (reference sequence). The CDR3 extends over 18 amino acids. V was shortened by 3 bases and J by 5 bases, with 25 bases between the two germline ends. CDR3 DNA: TGTGCCAGCAGCCACCACAAGTTGCCGTGGGCAGGGCGGACTGAAGCTTTCTTT. This gives the protein CASSHHKLPWAGRTEAFF.

This clone was seen a single time. J is TRBJ1-1 and V is TRBV18; D might be TRBD1 (5 bases). The V and J ends lost 3 bases and 0 bases respectively, with 14 bases between them. The CDR3 totals 16 residues. The germline CDR1 and CDR2 sequences are KGHSH and LQKENI. CDR3 amino acids: CASSPNQGGLNTEAFF. DNA of the CDR3: TGTGCCAGCTCACCGAATCAGGGTGGTTTGAACACTGAAGCTTTCTTT.

This chain joins TRBV4-1 and TRBJ2-7, with TRBD1 matching over 11 bases. CDR1 is MGHRA, CDR2 YSYEKL, per germline. CDR3 length equals 18 residues. With V trimmed by 3 bases and J by 0 bases, 10 bases remained unmatched. CDR3 bases: TGCGCCAGCAGCCAGGCCGGGACAGGGGGTGAGGCCTCCTACGAGCAGTACTTC. Translation: CASSQAGTGGEASYEQYF.

V is TRBV7-2 and J is TRBJ1-5; 7 nucleotides align to TRBD1. CDR3 size: 14 residues. Per the germline V gene, CDR1 is SGHTA and CDR2 is FQGNSA. V trimming: 5 bases; J trimming: 8 bases; junction bases outside the gene matches: 9. The CDR3 bases are TGTGCCAGCAGCAACACAGGGGTTAGCGAGCCCCAGCATTTT. Translated, it gives CASSNTGVSEPQHF.

The V and J genes are TRBV4-3 and TRBJ2-7; tentative D call: TRBD1 (5 bases). The CDR3 runs 15 residues. The germline gives CDR1 LGHNA, CDR2 YSLEER. The ends were cut back, 0 bases at V and 7 bases at J, with 16 bases in the middle. CDR3 amino acids: CASSQDNFRAGEQYF. As DNA, the CDR3 is TGCGCCAGCAGCCAAGATAACTTTAGGGCAGGGGAGCAGTACTTC.